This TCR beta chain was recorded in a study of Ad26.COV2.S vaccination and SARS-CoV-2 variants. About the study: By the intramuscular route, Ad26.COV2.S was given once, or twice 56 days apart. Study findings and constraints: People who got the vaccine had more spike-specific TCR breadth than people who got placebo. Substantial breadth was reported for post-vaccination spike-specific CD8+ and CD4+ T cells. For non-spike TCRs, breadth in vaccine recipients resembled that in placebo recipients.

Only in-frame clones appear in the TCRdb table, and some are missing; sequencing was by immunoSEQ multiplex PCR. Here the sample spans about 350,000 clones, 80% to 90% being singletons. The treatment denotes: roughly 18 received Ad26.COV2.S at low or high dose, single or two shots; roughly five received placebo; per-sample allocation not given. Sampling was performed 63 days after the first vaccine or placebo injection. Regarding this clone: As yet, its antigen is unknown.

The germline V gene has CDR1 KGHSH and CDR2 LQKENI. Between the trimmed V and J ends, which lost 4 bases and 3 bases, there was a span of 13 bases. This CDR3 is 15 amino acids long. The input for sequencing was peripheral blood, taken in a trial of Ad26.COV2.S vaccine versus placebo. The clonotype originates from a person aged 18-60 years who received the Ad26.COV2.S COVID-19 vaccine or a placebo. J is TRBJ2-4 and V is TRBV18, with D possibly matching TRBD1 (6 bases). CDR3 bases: TGTGCCAGCTCACGGGGTCCAGGGGACAAAAACATTCAGTACTTC. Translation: CASSRGPGDKNIQYF.